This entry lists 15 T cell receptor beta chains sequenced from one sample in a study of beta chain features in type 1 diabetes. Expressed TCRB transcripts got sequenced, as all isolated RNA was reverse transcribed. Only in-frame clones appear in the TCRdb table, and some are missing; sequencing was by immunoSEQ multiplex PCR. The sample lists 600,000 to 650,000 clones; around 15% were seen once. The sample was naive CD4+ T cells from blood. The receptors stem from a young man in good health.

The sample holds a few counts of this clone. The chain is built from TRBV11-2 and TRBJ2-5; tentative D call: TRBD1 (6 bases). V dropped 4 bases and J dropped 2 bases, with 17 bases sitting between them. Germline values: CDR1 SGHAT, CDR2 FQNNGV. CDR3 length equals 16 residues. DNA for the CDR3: TGTGCCAGCAGCTCCATGGGATACCAGGGGCAAGAGACCCAGTACTTC. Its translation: CASSSMGYQGQETQYF.

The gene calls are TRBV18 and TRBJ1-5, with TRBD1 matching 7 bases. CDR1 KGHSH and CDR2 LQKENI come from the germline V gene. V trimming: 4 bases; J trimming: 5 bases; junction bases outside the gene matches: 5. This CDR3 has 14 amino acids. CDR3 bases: TGTGCCAGCTCACTCCGACAGGGCGATCAGCCCCAGCATTTT. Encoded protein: CASSLRQGDQPQHF.

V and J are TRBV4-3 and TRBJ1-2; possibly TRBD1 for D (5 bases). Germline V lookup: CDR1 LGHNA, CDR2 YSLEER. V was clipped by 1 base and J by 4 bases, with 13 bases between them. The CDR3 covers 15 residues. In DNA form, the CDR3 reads TGCGCCAGCAGCCAAGGTCTCGACAGCCTCTATGGCTACACCTTC. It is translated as CASSQGLDSLYGYTF.

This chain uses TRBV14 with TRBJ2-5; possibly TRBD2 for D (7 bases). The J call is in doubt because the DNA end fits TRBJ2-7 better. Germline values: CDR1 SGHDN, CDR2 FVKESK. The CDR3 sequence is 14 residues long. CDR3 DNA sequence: TGTGCCAGCAGCCTCAGGGGAGGGAGCTACGAGCAGTACTTC. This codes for CASSLRGGSYEQYF.

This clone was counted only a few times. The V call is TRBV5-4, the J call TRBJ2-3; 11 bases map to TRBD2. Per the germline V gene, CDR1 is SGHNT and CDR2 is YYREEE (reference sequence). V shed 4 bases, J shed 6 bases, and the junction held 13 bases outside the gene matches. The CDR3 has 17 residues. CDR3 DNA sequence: TGTGCCAGCAGCCCCGGGATAGCGGGGGGGCGGGTCGATACGCAGTATTTT. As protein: CASSPGIAGGRVDTQYF. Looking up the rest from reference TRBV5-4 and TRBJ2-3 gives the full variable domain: ETGVTQSPTHLIKTRGQQVTLRCSSQSGHNTVSWYQQALGQGPQFIFQYYREEENGRGNFPPRFSGLQFPNYSSELNVNALELDDSALYLCASSPGIAGGRVDTQYFGPGTRLTVL.

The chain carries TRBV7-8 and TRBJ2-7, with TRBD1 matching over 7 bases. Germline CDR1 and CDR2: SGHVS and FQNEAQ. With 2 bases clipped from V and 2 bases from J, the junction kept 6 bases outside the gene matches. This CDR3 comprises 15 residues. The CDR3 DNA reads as TGTGCCAGCAGCTTAATCAGGGGGTCCCCCTACGAGCAGTACTTC. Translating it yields CASSLIRGSPYEQYF.

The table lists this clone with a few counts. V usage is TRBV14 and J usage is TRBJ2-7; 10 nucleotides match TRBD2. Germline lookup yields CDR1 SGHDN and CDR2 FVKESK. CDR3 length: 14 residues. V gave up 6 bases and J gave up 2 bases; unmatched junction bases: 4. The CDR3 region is CASSRAGGPYEQYF. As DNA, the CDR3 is TGTGCCAGCAGTAGAGCGGGAGGGCCCTACGAGCAGTACTTC.

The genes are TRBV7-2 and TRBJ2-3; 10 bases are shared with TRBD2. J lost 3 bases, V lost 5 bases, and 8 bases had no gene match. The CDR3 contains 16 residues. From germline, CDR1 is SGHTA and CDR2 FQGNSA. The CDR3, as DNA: TGTGCCAGCAGCCCCTTAGCGGGGGGTGGGACAGATACGCAGTATTTT. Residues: CASSPLAGGGTDTQYF.

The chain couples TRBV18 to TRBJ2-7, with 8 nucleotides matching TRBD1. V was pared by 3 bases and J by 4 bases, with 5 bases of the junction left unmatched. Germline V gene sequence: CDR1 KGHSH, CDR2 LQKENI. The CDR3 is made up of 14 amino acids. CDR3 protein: CASSPDRAGYEQYF. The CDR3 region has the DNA TGTGCCAGCTCACCGGACAGGGCGGGGTACGAGCAGTACTTC.

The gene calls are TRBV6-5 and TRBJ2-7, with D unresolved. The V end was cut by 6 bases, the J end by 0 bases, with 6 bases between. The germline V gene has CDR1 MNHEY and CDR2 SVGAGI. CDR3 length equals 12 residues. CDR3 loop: CASSHSSYEQYF. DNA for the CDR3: TGTGCCAGCAGCCACAGCTCCTACGAGCAGTACTTC.

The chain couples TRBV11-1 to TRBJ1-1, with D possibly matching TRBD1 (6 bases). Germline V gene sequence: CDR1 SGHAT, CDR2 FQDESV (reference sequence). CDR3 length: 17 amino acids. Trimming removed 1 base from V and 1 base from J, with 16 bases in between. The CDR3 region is CASSLGGLGGANTEAFF. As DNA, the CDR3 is TGTGCCAGCAGCTTAGGGGGGCTCGGCGGTGCGAACACTGAAGCTTTCTTT.

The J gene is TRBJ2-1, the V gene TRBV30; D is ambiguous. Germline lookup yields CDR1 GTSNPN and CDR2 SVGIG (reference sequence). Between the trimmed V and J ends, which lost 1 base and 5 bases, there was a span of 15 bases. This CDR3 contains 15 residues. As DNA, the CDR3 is TGTGCCTGGAGTGCACCCACATCCAGGAACAATGAGCAGTTCTTC. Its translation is CAWSAPTSRNNEQFF.

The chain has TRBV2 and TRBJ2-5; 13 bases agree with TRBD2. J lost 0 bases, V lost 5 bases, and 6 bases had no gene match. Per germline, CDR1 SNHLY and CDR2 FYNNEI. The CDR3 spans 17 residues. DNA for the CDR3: TGTGCCAGCAGTTCAAATGGACTAGCGGGGGACCAAGAGACCCAGTACTTC. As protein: CASSSNGLAGDQETQYF. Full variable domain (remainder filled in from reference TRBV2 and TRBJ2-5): EPEVTQTPSHQVTQMGQEVILRCVPISNHLYFYWYRQILGQKVEFLVSFYNNEISEKSEIFDDQFSVERPDGSNFTLKIRSTKLEDSAMYFCASSSNGLAGDQETQYFGPGTRLLVL.

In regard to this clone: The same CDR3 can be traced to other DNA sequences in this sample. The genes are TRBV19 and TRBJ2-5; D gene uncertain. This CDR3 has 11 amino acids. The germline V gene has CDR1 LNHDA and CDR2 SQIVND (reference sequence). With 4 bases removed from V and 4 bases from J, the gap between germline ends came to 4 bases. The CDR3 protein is CASSTRETQYF. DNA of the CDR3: TGTGCCAGTAGTACACGAGAGACCCAGTACTTC. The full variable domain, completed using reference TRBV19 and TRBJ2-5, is DGGITQSPKYLFRKEGQNVTLSCEQNLNHDAMYWYRQDPGQGLRLIYYSQIVNDFQKGDIAEGYSVSREKKESFPLTVTSAQKNPTAFYLCASSTRETQYFGPGTRLLVL.

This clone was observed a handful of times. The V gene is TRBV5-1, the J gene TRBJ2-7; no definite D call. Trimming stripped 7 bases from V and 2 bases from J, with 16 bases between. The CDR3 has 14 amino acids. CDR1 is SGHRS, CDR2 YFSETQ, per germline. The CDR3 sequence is CASGVSGPTYEQYF. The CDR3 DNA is TGCGCCAGCGGGGTATCGGGCCCAACCTACGAGCAGTACTTC.